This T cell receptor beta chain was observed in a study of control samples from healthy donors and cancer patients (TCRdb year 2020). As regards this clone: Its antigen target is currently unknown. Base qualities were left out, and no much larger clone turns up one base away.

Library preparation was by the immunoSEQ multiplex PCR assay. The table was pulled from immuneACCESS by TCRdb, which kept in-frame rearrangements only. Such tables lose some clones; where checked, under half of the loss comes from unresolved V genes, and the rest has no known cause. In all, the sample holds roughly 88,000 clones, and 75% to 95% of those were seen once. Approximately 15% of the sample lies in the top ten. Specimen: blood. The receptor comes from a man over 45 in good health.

The base sequence is TGTGCCAGTCAAAACAGGGAAAATGGCTACACCTTC. Translated, it reads CASQNRENGYTF. The V gene is TRBV21-1 and the J gene is TRBJ1-2; the table names TRBD1, a call not compared with the DNA. TRBV21-1 is recorded as a pseudogene. The CDR3 starts with the cysteine, ends with the phenylalanine, and has 12 residues. This entry keeps only the CDR3 DNA: 36 bases, framed from base 1.